A single T cell receptor (beta chain) is shown here with its context. The target antigen is unknown. Blood got drawn at baseline, again on cycle 4 day 1, and then on cycle 7 day 1. From germline, CDR1 is SGHTA and CDR2 FQGNSA. CDR3 length: 13 amino acids. Trimming cost V 0 bases and J 4 bases, with 6 bases left between them. The sample originates from a study of OX40 agonist ivuxolimab in advanced cancers. Background on the study: Clinicians treated patients with ivuxolimab, an agonistic anti-OX40 (CD134) antibody.

Study findings and constraints: On average, CD8+ T cells had more expanded clones than CD4+. Within 6 weeks, CD4+ and CD8+ blood T cells expanded clonally at 0.1 to 3.0 mg/kg.

The protocol was immunoSEQ multiplex PCR, while the TCRdb copy is restricted to in-frame clones and leaves out a portion. The top ten clones hold about 16% of a sample with 25,000 to 30,000 clones, about 86% of them seen once. V gene TRBV7-2 combines with J gene TRBJ1-2; D is unclear. The sequence was collected from an adult with an advanced solid tumor such as melanoma, head and neck, liver or kidney cancer. Sequences were derived from CD4+ or CD8+ T cells sorted from blood, sampled in a trial of the OX40 agonist ivuxolimab. Here the CDR3 reads CASSLANAYGYTF. The CDR3 coding sequence is TGTGCCAGCAGCTTAGCTAACGCCTATGGCTACACCTTC.